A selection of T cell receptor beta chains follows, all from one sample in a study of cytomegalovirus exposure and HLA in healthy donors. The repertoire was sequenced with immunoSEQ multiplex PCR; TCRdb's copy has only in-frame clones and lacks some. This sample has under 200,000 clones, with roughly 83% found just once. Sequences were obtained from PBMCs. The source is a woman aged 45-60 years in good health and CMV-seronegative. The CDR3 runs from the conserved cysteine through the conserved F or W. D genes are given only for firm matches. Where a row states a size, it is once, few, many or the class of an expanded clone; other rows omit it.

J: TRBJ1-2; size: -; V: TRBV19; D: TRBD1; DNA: TGTGCCAGTTTATCCGGGTGGACAGGGGCGAACTATGGCTACACCTTC; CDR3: CASLSGWTGANYGYTF
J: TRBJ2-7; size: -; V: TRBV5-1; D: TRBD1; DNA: TGCGCCAGCAGCTTTACCGGGACAGGTGCCTTCGAGCAGTACTTC; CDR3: CASSFTGTGAFEQYF
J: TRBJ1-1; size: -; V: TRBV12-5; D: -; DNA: TGTGCTAGTGGTTTGGGGGGGGCTGAAGCTTTCTTT; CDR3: CASGLGGAEAFF
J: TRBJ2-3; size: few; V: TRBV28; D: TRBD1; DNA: TGTGCCAGCAGTTTTTCGACAGGGTGGACAGATACGCAGTATTTT; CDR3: CASSFSTGWTDTQYF
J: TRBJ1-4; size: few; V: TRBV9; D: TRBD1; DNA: TGTGCCAGCAGCGCCGGGACAGCTAATGAAAAACTGTTTTTT; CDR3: CASSAGTANEKLFF
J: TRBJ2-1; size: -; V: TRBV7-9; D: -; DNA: TGTGCCAGCAGCTTAGGGCGGAATGAGCAGTTCTTC; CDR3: CASSLGRNEQFF
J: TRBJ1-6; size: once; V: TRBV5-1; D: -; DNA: TGCGCCAGCAGCTTGGGGGCGAAAAATTCACCCCTCCACTTT; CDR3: CASSLGAKNSPLHF
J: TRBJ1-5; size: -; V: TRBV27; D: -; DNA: TGTGCCAGCTCCCCTCGGCGGTTATCGGCAGGGGATCAGCCCCAGCATTTT; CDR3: CASSPRRLSAGDQPQHF
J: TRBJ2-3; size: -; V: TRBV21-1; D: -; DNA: TGTGCCAGCAGCAACAAAGACAGGCGTAGCACAGATACGCAGTATTTT; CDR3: CASSNKDRRSTDTQYF
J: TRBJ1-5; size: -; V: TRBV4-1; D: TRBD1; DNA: TGCGCCAGCAGCCCCTCAGGGGGCGGTCAGCCCCAGCATTTT; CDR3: CASSPSGGGQPQHF
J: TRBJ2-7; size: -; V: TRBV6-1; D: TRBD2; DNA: TGTGCCAGCAGTGAAGGGGAGGGGCGGTACGAGCAGTACTTC; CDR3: CASSEGEGRYEQYF
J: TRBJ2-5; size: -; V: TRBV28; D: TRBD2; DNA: TGTGCCAGCAGCCTACATGGACTAGCGGGAGGGAAAGAGACCCAGTACTTC; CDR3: CASSLHGLAGGKETQYF
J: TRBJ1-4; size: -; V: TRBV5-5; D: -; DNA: TGTGCCAGCAGCGTCAACAGGGCAACTAATGAAAAACTGTTTTTT; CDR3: CASSVNRATNEKLFF
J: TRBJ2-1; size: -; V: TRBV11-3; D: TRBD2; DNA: TGTGCCAGCAGCCCCTCAGCGGGGTCCTACAATGAGCAGTTCTTC; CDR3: CASSPSAGSYNEQFF
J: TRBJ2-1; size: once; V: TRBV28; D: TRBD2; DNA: TGTGCCAGCAGAGTGACTAGCGGGAGGGATGAGCAGTTCTTC; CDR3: CASRVTSGRDEQFF
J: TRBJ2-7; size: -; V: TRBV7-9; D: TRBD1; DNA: TGTGCCAGCAGCCCCGGACAGGGTCCTGGCGAGCAGTACTTC; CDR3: CASSPGQGPGEQYF
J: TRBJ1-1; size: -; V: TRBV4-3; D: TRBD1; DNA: TGCGCCAGCAGCCAGACAGGGGTGAACACTGAAGCTTTCTTT; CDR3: CASSQTGVNTEAFF
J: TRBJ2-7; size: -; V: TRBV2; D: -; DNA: TGTGCCAGCAGTAACTTGGGCTTCGAGCAGTACTTC; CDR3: CASSNLGFEQYF
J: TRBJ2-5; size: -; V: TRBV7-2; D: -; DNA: TGTGCCAGCAGCTTAGATAGGGCTAGCGCAGAGACCCAGTACTTC; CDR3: CASSLDRASAETQYF
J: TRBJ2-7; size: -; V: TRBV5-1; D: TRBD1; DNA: TGCGCCAGCAGCCCAATCCGGGACAGCTTCGCCTACGAGCAGTACTTC; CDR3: CASSPIRDSFAYEQYF
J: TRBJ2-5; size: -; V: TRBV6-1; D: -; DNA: TGTGCCAGCAACAGGCCCCATGGGGGAGGAGAGCAGTACTTC; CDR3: CASNRPHGGGEQYF
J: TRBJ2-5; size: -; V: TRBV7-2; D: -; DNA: TGTGCCAGCAGCTACCAGTCACCGCCGGAGACCCAGTACTTC; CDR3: CASSYQSPPETQYF
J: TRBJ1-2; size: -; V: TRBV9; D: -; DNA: TGTGCCAGCAGCGCCGGACAGACAAACTATGGCTACACCTTC; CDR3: CASSAGQTNYGYTF
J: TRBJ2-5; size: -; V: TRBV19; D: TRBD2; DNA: TGTGCCAGTAGCCGGACTAGCGGGAGAATCGGAGAGACCCAGTACTTC; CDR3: CASSRTSGRIGETQYF
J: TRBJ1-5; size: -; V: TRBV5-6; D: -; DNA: TGTGCCAGCAGCTGGCAGGGGCAGCCCCAGCATTTT; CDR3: CASSWQGQPQHF
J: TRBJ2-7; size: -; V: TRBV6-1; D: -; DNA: TGTGCCAGCAGTTTGGGCGGTGGGGCCGAGCAGTACTTC; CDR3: CASSLGGGAEQYF
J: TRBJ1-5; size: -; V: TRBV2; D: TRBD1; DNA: TGTGCCAGCAGCTCCGGGACAGGGCTCGAACCCCAGCATTTT; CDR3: CASSSGTGLEPQHF
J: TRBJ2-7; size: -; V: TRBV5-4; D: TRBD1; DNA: TGTGCCAGCAGCTTACAGGGGGGAACCTACGAGCAGTACTTC; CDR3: CASSLQGGTYEQYF
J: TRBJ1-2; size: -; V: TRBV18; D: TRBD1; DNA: TGTGCCAGCTCGCTACAGGGGGGGTCGGACTATGGCTACACCTTC; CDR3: CASSLQGGSDYGYTF
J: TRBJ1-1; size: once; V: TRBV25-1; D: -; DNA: TGTGCCAGCAGTGAATTAGGGGTTAAGGCTGAAGCTTTCTTT; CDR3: CASSELGVKAEAFF
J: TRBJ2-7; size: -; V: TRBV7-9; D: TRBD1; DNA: TGTGCCAGCAGCCTCGGGACAGGGCAGCAGTACTTC; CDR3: CASSLGTGQQYF
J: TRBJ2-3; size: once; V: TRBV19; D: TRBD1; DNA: TGTGCCAGCTCCGACAGGGGGAGCACAGATACGCAGTATTTT; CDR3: CASSDRGSTDTQYF
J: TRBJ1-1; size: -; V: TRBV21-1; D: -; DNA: TGTGCCAGCAGCCGCGGACAGGGCCGAATGAACACTGAAGCTTTCTTT; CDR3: CASSRGQGRMNTEAFF
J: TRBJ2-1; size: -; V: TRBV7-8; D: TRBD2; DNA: TGTGCCAGCATGGGACTAGCGGGGGACAATGAGCAGTTCTTC; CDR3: CASMGLAGDNEQFF
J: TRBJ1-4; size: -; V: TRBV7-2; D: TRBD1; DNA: TGTGCCAGCAGCTTCTCGGACAGGGGGCATGAAAAACTGTTTTTT; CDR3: CASSFSDRGHEKLFF
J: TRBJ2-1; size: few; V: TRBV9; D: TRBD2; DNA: TGTGCCAGCAGCGCCCCGGGGCGGGGGGCATACAATGAGCAGTTCTTC; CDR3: CASSAPGRGAYNEQFF
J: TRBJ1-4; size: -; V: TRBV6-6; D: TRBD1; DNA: TGTGCCAGCAGAATCGACAGGGGGGGAATTAATGAAAAACTGTTTTTT; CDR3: CASRIDRGGINEKLFF
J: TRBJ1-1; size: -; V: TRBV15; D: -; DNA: TGTGCCACCAGCAGACCGGGTCAGGGATCTCATGAAGCTTTCTTT; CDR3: CATSRPGQGSHEAFF
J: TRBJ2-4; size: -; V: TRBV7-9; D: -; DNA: TGTGCCAGCAGCTTAAGGAACAGGGCGGGCAAAAACATTCAGTACTTC; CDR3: CASSLRNRAGKNIQYF
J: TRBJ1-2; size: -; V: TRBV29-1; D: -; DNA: TGCAGCGTGCCGGGACACCTAAACTATGGCTACACCTTC; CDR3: CSVPGHLNYGYTF
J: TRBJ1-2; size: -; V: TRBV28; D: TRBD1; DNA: TGTGCCAGCAGACCAGGGACAGGGTATGGCTACACCTTC; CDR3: CASRPGTGYGYTF
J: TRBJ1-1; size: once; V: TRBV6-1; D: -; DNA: TGTGCCAGCAGTAAGTCCGGTGTATCGAACACTGAAGCTTTCTTT; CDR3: CASSKSGVSNTEAFF
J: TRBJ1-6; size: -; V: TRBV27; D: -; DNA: TGTGCCAGCAGTGCCCAGGGGACCTATAATTCACCCCTCCACTTT; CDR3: CASSAQGTYNSPLHF
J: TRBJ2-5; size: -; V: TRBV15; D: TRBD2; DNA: TGTGCCACCAGCAGAGGGACTAGCGGTCCTCAAGAGACCCAGTACTTC; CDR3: CATSRGTSGPQETQYF
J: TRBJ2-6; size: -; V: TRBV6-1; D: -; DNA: TGTGCCAGCGTATGGAGTTCTGGGGCCAACGTCCTGACTTTC; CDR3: CASVWSSGANVLTF
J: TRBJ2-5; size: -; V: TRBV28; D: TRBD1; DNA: TGTGCCAGCCGACGGGACAGGCAAATCCAAGAGACCCAGTACTTC; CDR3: CASRRDRQIQETQYF
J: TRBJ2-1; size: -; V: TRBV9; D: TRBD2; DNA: TGTGCCAGCAGCGTAGATAGCGGGATATACAATGAGCAGTTCTTC; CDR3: CASSVDSGIYNEQFF
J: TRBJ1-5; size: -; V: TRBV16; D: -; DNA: TGTGCCAGCAGCCAATCAAGCACAGTCAATAGCAATCAGCCCCAGCATTTT; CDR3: CASSQSSTVNSNQPQHF
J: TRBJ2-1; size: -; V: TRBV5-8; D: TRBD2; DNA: TGTGCCAGCAGCTTGAGCCGGGCGGGAGAGTTCTTC; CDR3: CASSLSRAGEFF
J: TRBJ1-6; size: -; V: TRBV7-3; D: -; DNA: TGTGCCAGCTCCACGGATAATTCACCCCTCCACTTT; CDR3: CASSTDNSPLHF
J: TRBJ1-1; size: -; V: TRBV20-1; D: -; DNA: TGCAGTGCTAGAGGGCTCCCTGAAGCTTTCTTT; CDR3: CSARGLPEAFF
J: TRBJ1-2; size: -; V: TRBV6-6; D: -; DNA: TGTGCCAGCAGTTACCGCGACAGGAACTATGGCTACACCTTC; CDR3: CASSYRDRNYGYTF
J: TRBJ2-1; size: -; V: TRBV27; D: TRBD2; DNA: TGTGCCAGCAGTCTACTCGGGACTAGCGGTAACAATGAGCAGTTCTTC; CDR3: CASSLLGTSGNNEQFF
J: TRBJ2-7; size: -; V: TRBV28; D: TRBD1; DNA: TGTGCCAGCAGTTTCAACTCTGCAGGGACAGACTCCTACGAGCAGTACTTC; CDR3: CASSFNSAGTDSYEQYF
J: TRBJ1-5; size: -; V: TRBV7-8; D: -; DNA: TGTGCCAGCAGCTTAGTTCGGGGTAGTAATCAGCCCCAGCATTTT; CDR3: CASSLVRGSNQPQHF
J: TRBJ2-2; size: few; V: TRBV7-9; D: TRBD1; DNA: TGTGCCAGCAGCTCCCGGACAGGGAACACCGGGGAGCTGTTTTTT; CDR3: CASSSRTGNTGELFF
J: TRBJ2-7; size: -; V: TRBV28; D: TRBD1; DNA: TGTGCCAGCAGTTTATTCGGACAGGGGACCACCTACGAGCAGTACTTC; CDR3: CASSLFGQGTTYEQYF